The 24 T cell receptor beta chains in this list originate from one sample, sequenced in a study of blood T cell repertoires in COVID-19. Sequencing used immunoSEQ multiplex PCR; TCRdb keeps in-frame clones, though not all of them. The repertoire holds more than 100,000 clones, 86% seen once, with about 4.7% in the top ten. The sequencing input was peripheral blood. These receptors came from a man aged 35-49 years with acute or convalescent COVID-19.

This clone was seen only once. The chain employs TRBV7-8 and TRBJ2-5, with 7 bases that match TRBD2. The junction had 9 bases not matched to a gene; V was cut back by 6 bases and J by 5 bases. Looked up from germline, CDR1 is SGHVS and CDR2 is FQNEAQ. This CDR3 spans 14 amino acids. The CDR3 sequence is CASSGVAGLETQYF. CDR3 in DNA: TGTGCCAGCAGTGGGGTAGCGGGTCTGGAGACCCAGTACTTC.

The chain combines TRBV5-1 with TRBJ2-2; 11 bases agree with TRBD2. CDR3 length equals 16 residues. Germline V CDR1 and CDR2: SGHRS, YFSETQ. Trimming cost V 1 base and J 6 bases; bases outside gene matches: 5. DNA for the CDR3: TGCGCCAGCAGCTTGTCCCTAGCGGGAGGATCCGGGGAGCTGTTTTTT. It yields the protein CASSLSLAGGSGELFF.

The V call is TRBV5-1, the J call TRBJ2-7, with 13 bases identical to TRBD2. This CDR3 contains 16 residues. CDR1 is SGHRS, CDR2 YFSETQ, per germline. V shed 0 bases, J shed 3 bases, and the junction held 3 bases outside the gene matches. CDR3 DNA: TGCGCCAGCAGCTTGGGACTAGCGGGGGGTGGCTACGAGCAGTACTTC. Its protein product is CASSLGLAGGGYEQYF.

This clone has only one observation. This chain joins TRBV5-5 and TRBJ2-3; 10 nucleotides line up with TRBD1. V shed 2 bases and J 2 bases; nucleotides not matched to a gene: 8. Germline loops: CDR1 SGHKS, CDR2 YYEKEE (reference sequence). The CDR3 runs 17 residues. CDR3 in amino acids: CASSLGDRGRATDTQYF. The CDR3 DNA sequence: TGTGCCAGCAGCTTAGGGGACAGGGGACGTGCCACAGATACGCAGTATTTT.

The chain has TRBV27 and TRBJ2-5; 9 bases map to TRBD1. Trimming cost V 5 bases and J 4 bases; bases outside gene matches: 5. CDR1 is MNHEY, CDR2 SMNVEV, per germline (reference sequence). The CDR3 totals 14 residues. The CDR3 sequence: CASSPRGQGETQYF. CDR3 in DNA: TGTGCCAGCAGTCCAAGGGGACAGGGAGAGACCCAGTACTTC.

The chain carries TRBV9 and TRBJ2-1; possibly TRBD1 for D (6 bases). The germline gives CDR1 SGDLS, CDR2 YYNGEE. V was cut by 0 bases and J by 0 bases, with 16 bases left in between. CDR3 length: 18 amino acids. As DNA, the CDR3 is TGTGCCAGCAGCGTAGGTACAGGGAGCGGCGGCTCCTACAATGAGCAGTTCTTC. Its translation is CASSVGTGSGGSYNEQFF.

The table lists this clone with a few counts. The CDR3 here is CASSLRPSASSYNEQFF. The DNA of the CDR3 is TGTGCCAGCAGTCTCCGGCCCTCAGCGTCCTCCTACAATGAGCAGTTCTTC. V and J are TRBV6-6 and TRBJ2-1; D not resolved. There are 17 residues in the CDR3. CDR1 is MNHNY, CDR2 SVGAGI, per germline (reference sequence). Trimming took off 5 bases at V and 0 bases at J, with 17 bases between the two ends.

V and J are TRBV10-3 and TRBJ1-1; 7 bases fit TRBD1. There are 13 residues in the CDR3. The V segment lost 4 bases and the J segment 5 bases; nucleotides outside the gene matches: 4. Germline CDR1 is ENHRY and CDR2 is SYGVKD. CDR3: CAISGTGDTEAFF. DNA of the CDR3: TGTGCCATCAGTGGTACAGGGGATACTGAAGCTTTCTTT.

The chain carries TRBV19 and TRBJ1-2; 7 bases are a match to TRBD1. The J segment lost 2 bases and the V segment lost 7 bases, leaving 4 bases of the junction unmatched. CDR3 length equals 13 residues. Germline lookup yields CDR1 LNHDA and CDR2 SQIVND (reference sequence). CDR3 DNA sequence: TGTGCCAGTACCGTACAGGGGAACTATGGCTACACCTTC. Protein: CASTVQGNYGYTF.

This sequence joins TRBV2 and TRBJ1-2; TRBD1 might be the D (6 bases). The CDR3 is 14 residues long. The V gene lost 3 bases and the J gene lost 7 bases, with 15 bases spanning the gap. Per germline, CDR1 SNHLY and CDR2 FYNNEI. CDR3 DNA: TGTGCCAGCAGTGAGCGGCAGGGGTCTCTTGGCTACACCTTC. It is translated as CASSERQGSLGYTF.

The V and J genes are TRBV27 and TRBJ1-2; TRBD1 matches 7 bases. CDR1 is MNHEY, CDR2 SMNVEV, per germline (reference sequence). The CDR3 has 14 residues. The V gene end was trimmed by 6 bases and the J gene end by 1 base; junction bases not matched to a gene: 5. CDR3 sequence: CASRGDRDNYGYTF. The CDR3 region has the DNA TGTGCCAGCAGGGGAGACAGGGATAACTATGGCTACACCTTC.

The chain links TRBV19 to TRBJ1-5; 9 nucleotides align to TRBD1. Germline values: CDR1 LNHDA, CDR2 SQIVND (reference sequence). Trimming took 8 bases from V and 6 from J; bases not matched to a gene: 2. CDR3 size: 12 residues. The CDR3 bases are TGTGCCAGTCAACAGGGGGCTCAGCCCCAGCATTTT. Translated: CASQQGAQPQHF.

The chain is built from TRBV27 and TRBJ2-5; 8 nucleotides agree with TRBD2. Trimming cost V 6 bases and J 2 bases; bases outside gene matches: 5. Germline values: CDR1 MNHEY, CDR2 SMNVEV (reference sequence). The CDR3 totals 14 residues. The CDR3 loop is CASRVTSGQETQYF. The CDR3 DNA follows: TGTGCCAGCAGGGTTACTAGCGGACAAGAGACCCAGTACTTC.

The rearrangement links TRBV5-1 to TRBJ2-1; the match to TRBD2 covers 10 bases. Germline-derived CDR1 and CDR2 are SGHRS and YFSETQ. The CDR3 contains 14 residues. V lost 4 bases and J lost 8; bases outside the gene matches: 6. The CDR3 region is CASSPGTSDDEQFF. The CDR3 DNA reads TGCGCCAGCAGCCCCGGGACTAGCGACGATGAGCAGTTCTTC.

The rearrangement joins TRBV29-1 to TRBJ1-2; a weak D match, TRBD1 (5 bases). The CDR3 is made up of 12 amino acids. Germline CDR1 SQVTM, CDR2 ANQGSEA. V was pared by 3 bases and J by 4 bases, with 9 bases between. The CDR3 here is CSVDGGTYGYTF. CDR3 DNA sequence: TGCAGCGTTGATGGCGGGACCTATGGCTACACCTTC.

This rearrangement joins TRBV10-3 to TRBJ2-3; 7 bases match TRBD2. J gave up 4 bases and V 8 bases, and 9 bases lay outside the gene matches. Germline values: CDR1 ENHRY, CDR2 SYGVKD. The CDR3 runs to 14 residues. The DNA of the CDR3 is TGTGCCATCGGACGGGGGGAGGTGTCAGATACGCAGTATTTT. Translating gives CAIGRGEVSDTQYF.

This chain connects TRBV5-5 to TRBJ1-4, with D possibly TRBD1 on 5 matching bases. Germline loops: CDR1 SGHKS, CDR2 YYEKEE (reference sequence). V dropped 2 bases and J dropped 5 bases, with 13 bases sitting between them. This CDR3 is 15 amino acids long. The DNA for the CDR3 is TGTGCCAGCAGCTTCCAGGGCCCGCGGAATGAAAAACTGTTTTTT. Translation: CASSFQGPRNEKLFF.

The V call is TRBV12-3 or TRBV12-4, the J call TRBJ2-5, with a possible D match to TRBD2 (5 bases). Trimming pared 5 bases from V and 5 bases from J, leaving 12 bases between. The CDR3 is 13 amino acids. CDR3 sequence: CASSLGVAETQYF. The CDR3 coding sequence is TGTGCCAGCAGTCTGGGAGTTGCGGAGACCCAGTACTTC.

The chain carries TRBV18 and TRBJ2-5, with D maybe TRBD1 (6 bases). Trimming took off 2 bases at V and 2 bases at J, with 12 bases between the two ends. From germline, CDR1 is KGHSH and CDR2 LQKENI. The CDR3 has 15 amino acids. CDR3 nucleotides: TGTGCCAGCTCACCATTCGGACAGAAACAAGAGACCCAGTACTTC. Its translation is CASSPFGQKQETQYF. Complete variable domain (other parts from reference TRBV18 and TRBJ2-5): NAGVMQNPRHLVRRRGQEARLRCSPMKGHSHVYWYRQLPEEGLKFMVYLQKENIIDESGMPKERFSAEFPKEGPSILRIQQVVRGDSAAYFCASSPFGQKQETQYFGPGTRLLVL.

The chain has TRBV3-1 (or the pseudogene TRBV3-2) and TRBJ1-4; D possibly corresponds to TRBD1 (5 bases). This CDR3 spans 15 amino acids. In germline, CDR1 is LGHDT, CDR2 YNNKEL (reference sequence). Trimming removed 2 bases from V and 7 bases from J, with 14 bases in between. CDR3 DNA sequence: TGTGCCAGCAGCCAAATGGGGGGGAGGAGTGAAAAACTGTTTTTT. Amino acid sequence: CASSQMGGRSEKLFF.

The rearrangement links TRBV5-1 to TRBJ1-1, with D unclear. The CDR3 loop spans 12 amino acids. With 1 base removed from V and 5 bases from J, the gap between germline ends came to 6 bases. In germline, CDR1 is SGHRS, CDR2 YFSETQ. CDR3 sequence reads: CASSLSQTEAFF. The DNA for the CDR3 is TGCGCCAGCAGCTTGTCGCAGACTGAAGCTTTCTTT. Full variable domain (missing parts from reference TRBV5-1 and TRBJ1-1): KAGVTQTPRYLIKTRGQQVTLSCSPISGHRSVSWYQQTPGQGLQFLFEYFSETQRNKGNFPGRFSGRQFSNSRSEMNVSTLELGDSALYLCASSLSQTEAFFGQGTRLTVV.

The gene calls are TRBV3-1 (or the pseudogene TRBV3-2) and TRBJ2-1; no clear D. Trimming pared 0 bases from V and 7 bases from J, leaving 7 bases between. CDR3 length: 13 residues. Germline V gene sequence: CDR1 LGHDT, CDR2 YNNKEL (reference sequence). The CDR3 region is CASSQDRWNEQFF. The CDR3 coding sequence is TGTGCCAGCAGCCAAGATCGGTGGAATGAGCAGTTCTTC.

This clone appeared once. The chain links TRBV5-4 to TRBJ2-7, with 14 bases aligning to TRBD2. This CDR3 comprises 17 residues. Germline CDR1 reads SGHNT; CDR2 reads YYREEE (reference sequence). With 4 bases clipped from V and 6 bases from J, the junction kept 12 bases outside the gene matches. The CDR3 reads CASSGGTSGRTVSEQYF. The CDR3 DNA is TGTGCCAGCAGCGGCGGGACTAGCGGGAGAACGGTGTCCGAGCAGTACTTC.

This chain connects TRBV14 to TRBJ2-1; 11 nucleotides line up with TRBD2. The CDR3 is made up of 16 amino acids. Trimming removed 4 bases from V and 4 bases from J; junction bases left unmatched: 6. Germline-derived CDR1 and CDR2 are SGHDN and FVKESK. This chain's CDR3 is CASSPRLAGTYNEQFF. The CDR3 DNA is TGTGCCAGCAGCCCAAGACTAGCGGGAACGTACAATGAGCAGTTCTTC.